Listed here are 16 T cell receptor beta chains from one sample, sequenced in a study of CD8 T cells in ankylosing spondylitis. TCRdb re-analysed the 5' RACE reads in MiXCR, keeping a single row per CDR3 protein. The sample has around 150,000 distinct CDR3 sequences; about 9.9% are singletons. The sample consisted of blood, either unsorted or a sorted T cell fraction (not recorded which). These receptors all stem from a male donor with ankylosing spondylitis or in good health (not recorded which).

V is TRBV6-5 and J is TRBJ2-7; tentative D call: TRBD2 (5 bases). Germline loops: CDR1 MNHEY, CDR2 SVGAGI. The V end was cut by 2 bases, the J end by 5 bases, with 7 bases between. The CDR3 is 12 residues long. CDR3 in DNA: TGTGCCAGCAGTTACGGGCGGGACGAGCAGTACTTC. It codes for CASSYGRDEQYF.

This clonotype was recorded at least ten times. CDR3 region: CASGTERGNYNEQFF. The CDR3 DNA sequence: TGCGCCAGCGGAACTGAGCGGGGGAACTACAATGAGCAGTTCTTC. The chain recombines TRBV10-2 with TRBJ2-1, with 8 bases identical to TRBD2. The CDR3 contains 15 residues. The trim removed 8 bases at V and 3 bases at J, leaving 9 bases unmatched. The germline gives CDR1 WSHSY, CDR2 SAAADI.

At least ten counts were recorded for this clonotype. The CDR3 DNA reads as TGCAGCGTTGAAGTTGGGAGCGGGAGCAACATTCAGTACTTC. Translation: CSVEVGSGSNIQYF. The chain has TRBV29-1 and TRBJ2-4; TRBD2 agrees at 8 bases. V was clipped by 1 base and J by 7 bases; unmatched bases: 6. The CDR3 length is 14 residues. In germline, CDR1 is SQVTM, CDR2 ANQGSEA.

This clonotype was picked up many times. J is TRBJ2-7 and V is TRBV2; D is perhaps TRBD1 or TRBD2 (5 bases each). Per germline, CDR1 SNHLY and CDR2 FYNNEI. The CDR3 extends over 14 amino acids. Trimming took 6 bases from V and 0 from J, leaving 12 bases between them. CDR3 amino acids: CASRRDRYSYEQYF. CDR3 bases: TGTGCCAGCAGAAGGGACCGATACTCCTACGAGCAGTACTTC.

This clonotype showed up many times. This CDR3 is CASSLTDYGYTF. The CDR3 coding sequence is TGCGCCAGCAGCTTGACAGACTATGGCTACACCTTC. This chain links TRBV5-1 with TRBJ1-2; no reliable D call. V was pared by 1 base and J by 3 bases, with 4 bases between. The CDR3 contains 12 residues. Per the germline V gene, CDR1 is SGHRS and CDR2 is YFSETQ.

The table lists this clonotype with many counts. The V call is TRBV3-1, the J call TRBJ2-2; D possibly corresponds to TRBD2 (5 bases). In germline, CDR1 is LGHDT, CDR2 YNNKEL (reference sequence). This CDR3 contains 11 residues. Trimming left V 3 bases short and J 11 bases short, with 7 bases between. This CDR3 is CASSQGRELFF. CDR3 nucleotide sequence: TGTGCCAGCAGCCAGGGGAGAGAGCTGTTTTTT.

V usage is TRBV7-2 and J usage is TRBJ2-7; D is possibly TRBD2 (5 bases). The V and J ends lost 0 bases and 7 bases respectively, with 13 bases between them. From germline, CDR1 is SGHTA and CDR2 FQGNSA. The CDR3 loop spans 14 amino acids. The CDR3 region has the DNA TGTGCCAGCAGCTTAGCGGGAGTCTGGGAGGAGCAGTACTTC. Amino acids: CASSLAGVWEEQYF.

This clonotype was counted ten times or more. V and J are TRBV7-6 and TRBJ1-4, with D hard to call. The CDR3 is made up of 17 amino acids. Germline CDR1 SGHVS, CDR2 FNYEAQ. V was trimmed by 2 bases and J by 4 bases, leaving 17 bases between them. The CDR3 DNA reads as TGTGCCAGCAGCTTAAACGCAGGCACGGACGTTAATGAAAAACTGTTTTTT. This gives the protein CASSLNAGTDVNEKLFF.

This clonotype showed up many times. The rearrangement uses TRBV7-8 and TRBJ1-5, with a tentative D call TRBD1 (6 bases). V was shortened by 5 bases and J by 3 bases, with 14 bases between the two germline ends. The CDR3 extends over 15 amino acids. Germline V CDR1 and CDR2: SGHVS, FQNEAQ. The CDR3 nucleotides read TGTGCCAGCAGCCTAATTAGGGGGGACAATCAGCCCCAGCATTTT. Protein sequence: CASSLIRGDNQPQHF.

This clonotype was picked up many times. The chain joins TRBV20-1 to TRBJ1-2; 8 nucleotides match TRBD1. Looked up from germline, CDR1 is DFQATT and CDR2 is SNEGSKA (reference sequence). Unmatched junction bases numbered 11, after V lost 3 bases and J lost 8 bases. The length of the CDR3 is 14 residues. As DNA, the CDR3 is TGCAGTGCTAGGGCCGGACAGGGCCCTGTAGGCTACACCTTC. This codes for CSARAGQGPVGYTF.

This clonotype came up many times. The chain uses TRBV4-1 and TRBJ2-1; the match to TRBD2 covers 10 bases. The germline V gene encodes CDR1 MGHRA and CDR2 YSYEKL. The V gene end was trimmed by 0 bases and the J gene end by 9 bases; junction bases not matched to a gene: 8. This CDR3 has 16 residues. In nucleotides, the CDR3 is TGCGCCAGCAGCCAAGATTTGGAGCTAGCGGGAGTTGAGCAGTTCTTC. It yields the protein CASSQDLELAGVEQFF.

This clonotype was seen ten or more times. This chain joins TRBV12-3 or TRBV12-4 and TRBJ2-2; a possible D gene is TRBD2 (6 bases). The length of the CDR3 is 16 residues. Trimming took off 7 bases at V and 1 base at J, with 16 bases between the two ends. The chain's CDR3 is CASTLGGLLNTGELFF. The CDR3 coding sequence is TGTGCCAGCACTCTCGGGGGACTCCTGAACACCGGGGAGCTGTTTTTT.

This clonotype was recorded many times. The V call is TRBV5-1, the J call TRBJ2-2; a possible D gene is TRBD2 (5 bases). CDR3 length: 16 residues. Trimming removed 6 bases at V and 2 bases at J, with 17 bases between. Germline V gene lookup returns CDR1 SGHRS and CDR2 YFSETQ. The CDR3 region is CASIPGVISNTGELFF. In DNA form, the CDR3 reads TGCGCCAGCATCCCCGGGGTCATTTCAAACACCGGGGAGCTGTTTTTT.

This clonotype was seen at least ten times. The J gene is TRBJ2-1, the V gene TRBV20-1; 7 bases match TRBD1. V shed 3 bases and J 6 bases; nucleotides not matched to a gene: 5. Germline CDR1 reads DFQATT; CDR2 reads SNEGSKA (reference sequence). This CDR3 has 13 residues. The CDR3 DNA reads as TGCAGTGCTAGGTTGAGGGGGCTCAATGAGCAGTTCTTC. Amino acid sequence: CSARLRGLNEQFF.

The chain joins TRBV9 to TRBJ1-3; D is possibly TRBD1 (5 bases). The CDR3 has 14 amino acids. Germline V gives CDR1 SGDLS, CDR2 YYNGEE. The ends were cut back, 7 bases at V and 0 bases at J, with 11 bases in the middle. The CDR3 bases are TGTGCCAGCGGGACGGGGAACTCTGGAAACACCATATATTTT. Its protein is CASGTGNSGNTIYF.

At least ten counts were recorded for this clonotype. The chain couples TRBV3-1 to TRBJ2-3, with D possibly matching TRBD2 (6 bases). V was pared by 2 bases and J by 4 bases, with 10 bases between. This CDR3 region has 14 residues. Per the germline V gene, CDR1 is LGHDT and CDR2 is YNNKEL (reference sequence). CDR3 nucleotides: TGTGCCAGCAGCCAAACTAGCCAGGCAGATACGCAGTATTTT. Translation gives CASSQTSQADTQYF.